This is a list of T cell receptor beta chains from one sample in a study of shared clonotypes between healthy human individuals. Assay: immunoSEQ multiplex PCR; the TCRdb copy retains only in-frame clones and omits some. Here the sample spans some 1,400,000 clones, about 96% being singletons. Source material: naive CD4+ T cells sorted from blood. The receptors here all came from a man under 40 in good health. Each CDR3 is given with its conserved first and last residue. D genes are given only for firm matches. A row's size may be missing; if present it is once, few, many or a size class.

J gene	V gene	clone size	D gene	CDR3 protein	CDR3 DNA
TRBJ2-7	TRBV18	.	.	CASSPRSTEQYF	TGTGCCAGCTCACCACGGAGTACCGAGCAGTACTTC
TRBJ2-1	TRBV5-1	.	TRBD2	CASSLGGASGSYNEQFF	TGCGCCAGCAGCTTGGGAGGGGCTAGCGGCTCCTACAATGAGCAGTTCTTC
TRBJ1-5	TRBV30	.	.	CAWSVQGTPQPQHF	TGTGCCTGGAGTGTTCAGGGGACCCCCCAGCCCCAGCATTTT
TRBJ1-5	TRBV6-1	.	.	CASRVGNQPQHF	TGTGCCAGCAGGGTAGGCAATCAGCCCCAGCATTTT
TRBJ1-5	TRBV5-4	.	TRBD1	CASSTRQGLDSNQPQHF	TGTGCCAGCAGCACTCGACAGGGGCTTGATAGCAATCAGCCCCAGCATTTT
TRBJ1-2	TRBV2	once	.	CASSEDRVGGYTF	TGTGCCAGCAGTGAAGACAGGGTAGGAGGCTACACCTTC
TRBJ1-1	TRBV6-6	.	.	CASSHLAGNEAFF	TGTGCCAGCAGTCATTTAGCTGGCAACGAAGCTTTCTTT
TRBJ2-1	TRBV6-4	.	TRBD2	CASSDGLADGNEQFF	TGTGCCAGCAGTGACGGACTAGCGGATGGGAATGAGCAGTTCTTC
TRBJ2-5	TRBV5-1	.	.	CASSLGIGWVETQYF	TGCGCCAGCAGCTTGGGGATCGGGTGGGTGGAGACCCAGTACTTC
TRBJ1-2	TRBV10-1	.	TRBD1	CASSGDRNYGYTF	TGCGCCAGCAGTGGGGACAGAAACTATGGCTACACCTTC
TRBJ2-1	TRBV7-9	.	.	CASSLRTDEQFF	TGTGCCAGCAGCTTACGAACCGATGAGCAGTTCTTC
TRBJ2-5	TRBV11-2	.	TRBD1	CASSQGQGETQYF	TGTGCCAGCAGCCAAGGACAGGGAGAGACCCAGTACTTC
TRBJ2-5	TRBV29-1	.	.	CSLGYQETQYF	TGCTCCCTGGGATACCAAGAGACCCAGTACTTC
TRBJ1-1	TRBV18	.	TRBD1	CASSPGQGALNTEAFF	TGTGCCAGCTCACCAGGACAGGGGGCCTTGAACACTGAAGCTTTCTTT
TRBJ2-1	TRBV28	.	.	CASSGPFGEQFF	TGTGCCAGCAGTGGGCCTTTCGGTGAGCAGTTCTTC
TRBJ2-1	TRBV7-7	.	.	CASSFSPGHSHPEQFF	TGTGCTAGCAGCTTTTCCCCGGGACACAGCCATCCGGAGCAGTTCTTC
TRBJ1-5	TRBV28	.	TRBD1	CASSTLSGTGGEQPQHF	TGTGCCAGCAGTACCCTCTCCGGGACAGGGGGCGAACAGCCCCAGCATTTT
TRBJ1-1	TRBV29-1	.	.	CSATYGQLNTEAFF	TGCAGCGCGACCTATGGACAGTTGAACACTGAAGCTTTCTTT
TRBJ1-4	TRBV18	once	.	CASSPRVGREGGATNEKLFF	TGTGCCAGCTCACCGCGGGTTGGACGAGAAGGTGGTGCAACTAATGAAAAACTGTTTTTT
TRBJ2-5	TRBV19	.	.	CASSIPRGGGETQYF	TGTGCCAGTAGTATACCTCGCGGAGGGGGGGAGACCCAGTACTTC
TRBJ1-5	TRBV11-3	.	.	CASSLELGKQPQHF	TGTGCCAGCAGCTTAGAGTTAGGGAAACAGCCCCAGCATTTT
TRBJ2-7	TRBV4-2	.	.	CASSQEPHRGEQYF	TGTGCCAGCAGCCAAGAGCCCCACCGCGGCGAGCAGTACTTC
TRBJ2-7	TRBV7-2	few	TRBD1	CASRWDREFEQYF	TGTGCCAGCAGATGGGACAGGGAGTTCGAGCAGTACTTC
TRBJ2-1	TRBV5-1	.	TRBD2	CASSLGLAGRRTYNEQFF	TGCGCCAGCAGCTTGGGACTAGCGGGAAGAAGGACCTACAATGAGCAGTTCTTC
TRBJ1-4	TRBV2	.	TRBD1	CASSAVPGQFYEKLFF	TGTGCCAGCAGTGCCGTCCCGGGACAGTTCTATGAAAAACTGTTTTTT
TRBJ1-1	TRBV7-6	.	.	CASSLGQNTEAFF	TGTGCCAGCAGCTTAGGACAGAACACTGAAGCTTTCTTT
TRBJ1-1	TRBV7-3	.	TRBD1	CASSRDRRNTEAFF	TGTGCCAGCAGCAGGGACAGGAGGAACACTGAAGCTTTCTTT
TRBJ2-2	TRBV19	.	TRBD1	CASSAGTGAPGELFF	TGTGCCAGTAGTGCCGGGACAGGGGCCCCCGGGGAGCTGTTTTTT